The 18 T cell receptor beta chains given below trace back to one sample, sequenced in a study of T cell changes during pregnancy in multiple sclerosis. The assay was immunoSEQ multiplex PCR, and TCRdb's table has in-frame clones only and misses some. The data contain 45,000 to 65,000 clones, 90% to 95% of them singletons. Sequenced material: CD8+ T cells from peripheral blood mononuclear cells, taken in the third trimester of pregnancy. These receptor sequences come from a female donor with multiple sclerosis, enrolled in a pregnancy study.

The chain combines TRBV9 with TRBJ2-2; 7 bases align to TRBD1. V gave up 4 bases and J gave up 6 bases; unmatched junction bases: 9. The CDR3 has 15 residues. In germline, CDR1 is SGDLS, CDR2 YYNGEE. CDR3 sequence: CASSPRHRGAGELFF. The CDR3 bases are TGTGCCAGCAGCCCTAGGCACAGGGGCGCCGGGGAGCTGTTTTTT.

The rearrangement uses TRBV6-1 and TRBJ2-7; 11 nucleotides match TRBD2. The germline CDR1 and CDR2 sequences are MNHNS and SASEGT. The ends lost 4 bases at V and 4 bases at J; junction bases unmatched: 3. The length of the CDR3 is 14 residues. The CDR3 spells CASSGASGGYEQYF. In DNA form, the CDR3 reads TGTGCCAGCAGTGGGGCTAGCGGGGGGTACGAGCAGTACTTC.

The gene calls are TRBV4-2 and TRBJ1-4, with D perhaps TRBD1 (5 bases). Trimming removed 1 base from V and 0 bases from J, with 12 bases in between. CDR1 is LGHNA, CDR2 YNFKEQ, per germline. The CDR3 spans 17 residues. The CDR3 loop reads CASSQVPGWATNEKLFF. CDR3 DNA sequence: TGTGCCAGCAGCCAAGTACCAGGGTGGGCAACTAATGAAAAACTGTTTTTT.

The rearrangement joins TRBV27 to TRBJ2-3, with 10 nucleotides matching TRBD2. The V segment lost 3 bases and the J segment 6 bases; nucleotides outside the gene matches: 12. Germline V gene lookup returns CDR1 MNHEY and CDR2 SMNVEV (reference sequence). The CDR3 sequence is 17 residues long. CDR3 loop: CASSFTRSSGRGDTQYF. The CDR3 coding sequence is TGTGCCAGCAGTTTCACCCGCTCTAGCGGGAGAGGCGATACGCAGTATTTT.

The rearrangement joins TRBV28 to TRBJ2-7; TRBD1 aligns across 7 bases. The germline V gene has CDR1 MDHEN and CDR2 SYDVKM. CDR3 length: 14 residues. The V segment lost 5 bases and the J segment 5 bases; nucleotides outside the gene matches: 9. CDR3 loop: CASSRPTGLDEQYF. The CDR3 bases are TGTGCCAGCAGTCGTCCGACAGGGTTAGACGAGCAGTACTTC.

CDR3 region: CASSHGLAGEGPETQYF. The DNA for the CDR3 is TGCGCCAGCAGCCACGGACTAGCGGGAGAGGGGCCAGAGACCCAGTACTTC. The chain uses TRBV5-1 and TRBJ2-5; 13 positions match TRBD2. CDR3 length: 17 residues. Germline lookup yields CDR1 SGHRS and CDR2 YFSETQ. V lost 4 bases and J lost 4; bases outside the gene matches: 10.

This sequence joins TRBV6-5 and TRBJ2-1, with a tentative D call TRBD2 (5 bases). The CDR3 consists of 15 residues. In germline, CDR1 is MNHEY, CDR2 SVGAGI. Between the trimmed V and J ends, which lost 5 bases and 9 bases, there was a span of 20 bases. This CDR3 is CASSLGVPGSGEQFF. The CDR3 DNA reads TGTGCCAGCAGTCTCGGGGTCCCGGGCTCAGGTGAGCAGTTCTTC.

The V call is TRBV28, the J call TRBJ2-1; weak D call: TRBD2 (6 bases). CDR3 size: 19 residues. V was cut by 0 bases and J by 0 bases, with 18 bases left in between. Germline loops: CDR1 MDHEN, CDR2 SYDVKM. The CDR3 reads CASSLWFAERVSSYNEQFF. The CDR3 DNA is TGTGCCAGCAGTTTATGGTTTGCGGAGCGGGTTAGCTCCTACAATGAGCAGTTCTTC.

The rearrangement links TRBV27 to TRBJ2-7; D is perhaps TRBD1 (6 bases). CDR1 and CDR2 (germline): MNHEY, SMNVEV (reference sequence). There are 12 residues in the CDR3. Deletions cut 6 bases from V and 2 bases from J, with 8 bases between. The CDR3, as DNA: TGTGCCAGCAGCCGGACAGCCTACGAGCAGTACTTC. Protein product: CASSRTAYEQYF.

The V and J genes are TRBV28 and TRBJ2-7; a possible D gene is TRBD1 (5 bases). Per the germline V gene, CDR1 is MDHEN and CDR2 is SYDVKM. This CDR3 is 14 amino acids long. Trimming cost V 6 bases and J 5 bases, with 17 bases left between them. The CDR3 here is CASRRPQGFNEQYF. CDR3 DNA sequence: TGTGCCAGCAGACGCCCCCAGGGATTCAACGAGCAGTACTTC.

The J gene is TRBJ2-7, the V gene TRBV5-5, with a possible D match to TRBD2 (5 bases). The CDR3 contains 13 residues. The ends were cut back, 1 base at V and 5 bases at J, with 10 bases in the middle. The germline gives CDR1 SGHKS, CDR2 YYEKEE (reference sequence). CDR3 DNA: TGTGCCAGCAGCTTGCGTATGCGGGACGAGCAGTACTTC. The encoded protein is CASSLRMRDEQYF.

The genes are TRBV19 and TRBJ1-1; D gene ambiguous. V gave up 3 bases and J gave up 0 bases, with 11 bases separating them. CDR3 size: 15 residues. Per the germline V gene, CDR1 is LNHDA and CDR2 is SQIVND (reference sequence). CDR3 in amino acids: CASSMWVSMNTEAFF. DNA of the CDR3: TGTGCCAGTAGTATGTGGGTTAGCATGAACACTGAAGCTTTCTTT.

The CDR3 DNA is TGTGCCAGCAGCTTAGACAGGGGGAATGAGCAGTTCTTC. It encodes CASSLDRGNEQFF. The rearrangement joins TRBV7-3 to TRBJ2-1; 9 positions match TRBD1. The CDR3 runs 13 residues. From germline, CDR1 is SGHTA and CDR2 FQGTGA. With V trimmed by 2 bases and J by 7 bases, 0 bases remained unmatched.

The J gene is TRBJ1-1, the V gene TRBV14; weak D call: TRBD1 (5 bases). In germline, CDR1 is SGHDN, CDR2 FVKESK. The CDR3 sequence is 18 residues long. V gave up 0 bases and J gave up 2 bases, with 19 bases separating them. The CDR3 DNA reads as TGTGCCAGCAGCCAAGATATTATCTCTCCCGGGGGAAACACTGAAGCTTTCTTT. Translating it yields CASSQDIISPGGNTEAFF.

The J gene is TRBJ2-7, the V gene TRBV13; 10 positions match TRBD2. The junction had 3 bases not matched to a gene; V was cut back by 5 bases and J by 2 bases. The germline V gene encodes CDR1 PRHDT and CDR2 FYEKMQ (reference sequence). The CDR3 runs 14 residues. CDR3 coding DNA: TGTGCCAGCAGCACAGGACTAGCGGCCTACGAGCAGTACTTC. Translation gives CASSTGLAAYEQYF.

This sequence joins TRBV10-1 and TRBJ2-5; possibly TRBD1 for D (6 bases). The germline V gene encodes CDR1 WNHNN and CDR2 SYGVQD (reference sequence). V lost 5 bases, J lost 3 bases, and 13 bases lay in between. The CDR3 consists of 14 residues. CDR3 sequence (DNA): TGCGCCAGCAGTCCGAGACAGGCAAAAGAGACCCAGTACTTC. Protein product: CASSPRQAKETQYF.

This clone was detected a few times. This chain joins TRBV28 and TRBJ2-6, with unresolved D. The CDR3 covers 13 residues. V gave up 7 bases and J gave up 4 bases, with 8 bases separating them. CDR1 is MDHEN, CDR2 SYDVKM, per germline. The CDR3 loop reads CASTLTGANVLTF. The CDR3 nucleotides are TGTGCCAGCACCCTAACCGGGGCCAACGTCCTGACTTTC.

The chain combines TRBV5-4 with TRBJ2-5; possibly TRBD2 for D (5 bases). This CDR3 has 16 amino acids. V dropped 4 bases and J dropped 1 base, with 17 bases sitting between them. Looked up from germline, CDR1 is SGHNT and CDR2 is YYREEE (reference sequence). Here the CDR3 reads CASSPRFERVQETQYF. CDR3 DNA sequence: TGTGCCAGCAGCCCCCGTTTTGAGAGGGTCCAAGAGACCCAGTACTTC.